These 13 T cell receptor beta chains originate from one sample sequenced in a study of blood T cell repertoires in COVID-19. Here immunoSEQ multiplex PCR was the method, and the copy in TCRdb shows in-frame clones only, minus some. The table has 490,000 or so clones, about 88% seen once; the top ten hold around 8%. Sequenced material: PBMCs or T cells enriched from blood (not recorded which). These receptors were collected from a woman aged 55-75 years who had recovered from COVID-19.

The rearrangement links TRBV15 to TRBJ2-7, with D possibly matching TRBD1 (5 bases). This CDR3 is built from 15 residues. V was pared by 5 bases and J by 7 bases, with 21 bases between. Germline CDR1 LNHNV, CDR2 YYDKDF (reference sequence). CDR3 sequence reads: CATSPRRAREFEQYF. The CDR3 nucleotides are TGTGCCACCAGCCCCCGTAGGGCCAGGGAATTTGAGCAGTACTTC.

This chain uses TRBV18 with TRBJ2-5; D remains unclear. The germline CDR1 and CDR2 sequences are KGHSH and LQKENI. V shed 3 bases and J shed 3 bases, with 5 bases lying between them. There are 12 residues in the CDR3. The CDR3 nucleotides are TGTGCCAGCTCACCCTCTAAAGAGACCCAGTACTTC. It specifies CASSPSKETQYF.

The chain couples TRBV30 to TRBJ2-7; 8 bases line up with TRBD1. J gave up 7 bases and V 2 bases, and 13 bases lay outside the gene matches. CDR1 and CDR2 from the germline V gene are GTSNPN and SVGIG (reference sequence). The CDR3 is 15 amino acids. CDR3 region: CAWSFRDRQPGEQYF. In DNA form, the CDR3 reads TGTGCCTGGAGTTTCCGGGACAGGCAGCCTGGGGAGCAGTACTTC.

The rearrangement uses TRBV6-1 and TRBJ1-3; TRBD1 agrees at 10 bases. Germline V CDR1 and CDR2: MNHNS, SASEGT. V shed 2 bases and J 7 bases; nucleotides not matched to a gene: 5. The CDR3 covers 15 residues. CDR3 protein: CASSERDRGRNTIYF. CDR3 nucleotide sequence: TGTGCCAGCAGTGAAAGGGACAGGGGCAGGAACACCATATATTTT.

The rearrangement uses TRBV14 and TRBJ1-2; D perhaps matches TRBD1 (5 bases). The CDR3 consists of 13 residues. V gave up 1 base and J gave up 4 bases, with 7 bases separating them. Germline CDR1 is SGHDN and CDR2 is FVKESK. DNA for the CDR3: TGTGCCAGCAGCCAAGGACAGACCTATGGCTACACCTTC. It encodes CASSQGQTYGYTF.

V gene TRBV6-5 combines with J gene TRBJ2-1, with a possible D match to TRBD2 (7 bases). Trimming took off 2 bases at V and 10 bases at J, with 18 bases between the two ends. The CDR3 length is 15 residues. Per the germline V gene, CDR1 is MNHEY and CDR2 is SVGAGI. The CDR3 region has the DNA TGTGCCAGCAGTTACGGGGGGGGCCCTTCTCGGGAGCAGTTCTTC. Translation: CASSYGGGPSREQFF.

J is TRBJ1-6 and V is TRBV6-5, with D possibly TRBD1 on 5 matching bases. V gave up 7 bases and J gave up 7 bases, with 14 bases separating them. The germline V gene has CDR1 MNHEY and CDR2 SVGAGI. The CDR3 spans 14 residues. The CDR3 protein is CASKMTASNSPLHF. CDR3 sequence (DNA): TGTGCCAGCAAAATGACAGCATCAAATTCACCCCTCCACTTT.

The chain links TRBV9 to TRBJ1-3, with unresolved D. This CDR3 contains 17 residues. Deletions cut 0 bases from V and 0 bases from J, with 13 bases between. CDR1 and CDR2 (germline): SGDLS, YYNGEE. CDR3 DNA sequence: TGTGCCAGCAGCGTAGGGGGAGCCGGATCCTCTGGAAACACCATATATTTT. It yields the protein CASSVGGAGSSGNTIYF. Combining the CDR3 with reference TRBV9 and TRBJ1-3 gives the whole variable domain DSGVTQTPKHLITATGQRVTLRCSPRSGDLSVYWYQQSLDQGLQFLIQYYNGEERAKGNILERFSAQQFPDLHSELNLSSLELGDSALYFCASSVGGAGSSGNTIYFGEGSWLTVV.

J is TRBJ2-1 and V is TRBV7-4; TRBD2 agrees at 9 bases. Germline V CDR1 and CDR2: SGHVT, SQSDAQ. The V gene end was trimmed by 0 bases and the J gene end by 5 bases; junction bases not matched to a gene: 5. The CDR3 spans 16 residues. The DNA for the CDR3 is TGTGCCAGCAGCTTAGCTCTAGCGGGGCCCCACAATGAGCAGTTCTTC. Translated: CASSLALAGPHNEQFF.

This chain joins TRBV7-8 and TRBJ1-1; D gene uncertain. The CDR3 totals 13 residues. Germline V gene sequence: CDR1 SGHVS, CDR2 FQNEAQ. Between the trimmed V and J ends, which lost 8 bases and 0 bases, there was a span of 10 bases. The DNA of the CDR3 is TGTGCCAGCTCCGTGGAGTTGAACACTGAAGCTTTCTTT. This encodes CASSVELNTEAFF.

V and J are TRBV19 and TRBJ1-5; D is perhaps TRBD1 (6 bases). CDR3 size: 16 residues. Germline lookup yields CDR1 LNHDA and CDR2 SQIVND (reference sequence). V lost 4 bases and J 0 bases, leaving 13 bases between the germline ends. CDR3 loop: CASSRRTVDSNQPQHF. In DNA form, the CDR3 reads TGTGCCAGTAGTAGGAGGACAGTTGATAGCAATCAGCCCCAGCATTTT.

V is TRBV7-6 and J is TRBJ1-6; weak D call: TRBD1 (6 bases). V was pared by 5 bases and J by 9 bases, with 17 bases between. The length of the CDR3 is 15 residues. Germline values: CDR1 SGHVS, CDR2 FNYEAQ. CDR3 residues: CASSQRQATISPLHF. The CDR3 DNA follows: TGTGCCAGCAGCCAAAGACAGGCGACAATTTCACCCCTCCACTTT.

With regard to this clone: The sample holds other DNA sequences that translate to the same CDR3. The rearrangement links TRBV5-1 to TRBJ1-4; tentative D call: TRBD1 (5 bases). V was pared by 0 bases and J by 7 bases, with 7 bases between. Germline V gene lookup returns CDR1 SGHRS and CDR2 YFSETQ. There are 13 residues in the CDR3. In DNA form, the CDR3 reads TGCGCCAGCAGCTTGGGGGGCGGTGAAAAACTGTTTTTT. Translating it yields CASSLGGGEKLFF.